What follows are 10 T cell receptor beta chains derived from one specimen sequenced in a study of blood T cell repertoires in COVID-19. Libraries were prepared by immunoSEQ multiplex PCR; TCRdb keeps only in-frame clonotypes and omits some of them. Altogether approximately 250,000 clones are present, 75% to 90% being singletons, with the ten largest covering about an eighth. Material for sequencing was peripheral blood. The receptors were sampled from a woman in her 70s with COVID-19, enrolled during active disease.

The rearrangement links TRBV6-5 to TRBJ2-1, with 8 bases fitting TRBD1. With 6 bases clipped from V and 7 bases from J, the junction kept 2 bases outside the gene matches. The CDR3 totals 12 residues. Germline V CDR1 and CDR2: MNHEY, SVGAGI. CDR3 sequence reads: CASRRQGNEQFF. CDR3 bases: TGTGCCAGCAGGCGACAGGGGAATGAGCAGTTCTTC.

V is TRBV7-2 and J is TRBJ2-7, with TRBD2 identical over 8 bases. There are 15 residues in the CDR3. CDR1 SGHTA and CDR2 FQGNSA come from the germline V gene. V trimming: 2 bases; J trimming: 0 bases; junction bases outside the gene matches: 3. The CDR3 DNA reads TGTGCCAGCAGCTTATTGCGGGGGGCCTCCTACGAGCAGTACTTC. Its protein is CASSLLRGASYEQYF.

Points on this clone: Other DNA sequences in the sample encode the same CDR3. The rearrangement joins TRBV6-5 to TRBJ2-7, with 9 bases identical to TRBD1. Unmatched junction bases numbered 2, after V lost 0 bases and J lost 2 bases. The CDR3 loop spans 15 amino acids. Germline lookup yields CDR1 MNHEY and CDR2 SVGAGI. CDR3 in amino acids: CASSYSDRGPYEQYF. CDR3 nucleotide sequence: TGTGCCAGCAGTTACTCGGACAGGGGTCCCTACGAGCAGTACTTC.

This chain uses TRBV7-8 with TRBJ2-7, with a tentative D call TRBD1 (5 bases). The CDR3 length is 13 residues. Germline V gene lookup returns CDR1 SGHVS and CDR2 FQNEAQ. V gave up 3 bases and J gave up 6 bases, with 12 bases separating them. The CDR3 nucleotides read TGTGCCAGCAGCTTCAGGCAGGGTAGCGAGCAGTACTTC. It encodes CASSFRQGSEQYF.

The chain employs TRBV2 and TRBJ1-2; maybe TRBD1 (6 bases). The CDR3 length is 13 residues. Trimming took 7 bases from V and 1 from J, leaving 10 bases between them. Per germline, CDR1 SNHLY and CDR2 FYNNEI. CDR3 region: CASKQGYNYGYTF. CDR3 DNA sequence: TGTGCCAGCAAACAGGGCTATAACTATGGCTACACCTTC.

The gene calls are TRBV3-1 (or the pseudogene TRBV3-2) and TRBJ2-1; no reliable D call. Looked up from germline, CDR1 is LGHDT and CDR2 is YNNKEL (reference sequence). The CDR3 extends over 14 amino acids. V was cut by 0 bases and J by 9 bases, with 12 bases left in between. CDR3 nucleotides: TGTGCCAGCAGCCAAGAAAGTGGGCGTGGTGAGCAGTTCTTC. Translation gives CASSQESGRGEQFF.

The count of this clone is one. The V gene is TRBV7-2, the J gene TRBJ1-3; no clear D gene. Germline values: CDR1 SGHTA, CDR2 FQGNSA. This CDR3 is 15 amino acids long. Between the trimmed V and J ends, which lost 1 base and 0 bases, there was a span of 7 bases. In DNA form, the CDR3 reads TGTGCCAGCAGCTTAGGAACAGCCTCTGGAAACACCATATATTTT. Protein sequence: CASSLGTASGNTIYF. The full variable domain, completed using reference TRBV7-2 and TRBJ1-3, is GAGVSQSPSNKVTEKGKDVELRCDPISGHTALYWYRQSLGQGLEFLIYFQGNSAPDKSGLPSDRFSAERTGGSVSTLTIQRTQQEDSAVYLCASSLGTASGNTIYFGEGSWLTVV.

The chain joins TRBV7-3 to TRBJ2-5; 11 nucleotides line up with TRBD2. Germline CDR1 SGHTA, CDR2 FQGTGA. CDR3 length: 15 residues. The trim removed 1 base at V and 4 bases at J, leaving 2 bases unmatched. CDR3 residues: CASSLSLAGGETQYF. The CDR3 coding sequence is TGTGCCAGCAGCTTAAGCCTAGCGGGGGGAGAGACCCAGTACTTC.

The chain recombines TRBV18 with TRBJ1-1; 7 nucleotides match TRBD1. Germline V gene lookup returns CDR1 KGHSH and CDR2 LQKENI. The CDR3 spans 14 residues. V was clipped by 5 bases and J by 1 base; unmatched bases: 4. The chain's CDR3 is CASSGGTANTEAFF. The CDR3 DNA follows: TGTGCCAGCTCAGGAGGGACAGCGAACACTGAAGCTTTCTTT.

The V and J genes are TRBV27 and TRBJ1-6, with D maybe TRBD1 (5 bases). The CDR3 spans 16 residues. Trimming pared 6 bases from V and 5 bases from J, leaving 17 bases between. The germline V gene encodes CDR1 MNHEY and CDR2 SMNVEV (reference sequence). The CDR3 DNA follows: TGTGCCAGCAGATCCACCTTTGGGGGGAATAATTCACCCCTCCACTTT. Its translation: CASRSTFGGNNSPLHF.